This T cell receptor (beta chain) was obtained from a study of T-cell reconstitution after alpha-beta-depleted transplantation in children. Molecular barcoding with unique molecular identifiers was used for the TCRbeta library. TCRdb reanalysed the PCR reads using MiXCR and keeps one entry per CDR3 protein. The sample records some 300,000 distinct CDR3 sequences, 10% being singletons. Germline lookup yields CDR1 LNHDA and CDR2 SQIVND (reference sequence). V shed 6 bases and J shed 2 bases, with 11 bases lying between them. The CDR3 loop spans 14 amino acids. This clonotype was observed many times. This clonotype was obtained from a human donor who donated a stem cell graft to a child with acute lymphoblastic leukemia. The chain combines TRBV19 with TRBJ2-1, with a possible D match to TRBD1 (7 bases). The sample was PBMCs from the stem cell graft donor, taken from the stem cell graft. The CDR3 sequence is CASSRGATYNEQFF. The CDR3 DNA is TGTGCCAGTAGCAGGGGGGCCACCTACAATGAGCAGTTCTTC.